These T cell receptor beta chains were read from a single sample in a study of shared clonotypes between healthy human individuals. Sequencing was performed with immunoSEQ multiplex PCR; in TCRdb, only in-frame clones are kept and a portion is missing. The profile shows about 2,500,000 clones, around nine tenths of them singletons. Sequencing was performed on naive CD4+ T cells sorted from blood. The receptors come from a man younger than 30 in good health. Both conserved end residues are trimmed from each CDR3. A D gene is named only where the DNA matches it firmly.

d_call v_call cdr3_aa
- TRBV5-1 ASSLGGKVGANVLT
TRBD1 TRBV7-2 ASSLVGTAYEQY
- TRBV6-1 ASYGGEGYGYT
- TRBV5-1 ASSLEQGRSAPLH
- TRBV5-8 ASSLTDRPEKLF
TRBD2 TRBV10-2 ASRGGFNTGELF
TRBD1 TRBV7-6 ASSPRDRGPADTQY
TRBD2 TRBV7-2 ASSSSGIGTDTQY
- TRBV6-5 ASSPDGYGYT
TRBD2 TRBV9 ASSVGSGGGSLGSDTQY
- TRBV20-1 SAADYYGYT
- TRBV4-3 ASSYGKSSYNEQF
- TRBV30 AWSVPNTEAF
TRBD1 TRBV2 ASRSGQANEKLF
- TRBV27 ASSFLGGSSYEQY
- TRBV30 AWTGSSYEQY
TRBD1 TRBV6-1 ASSGRDRAVEQY
TRBD2 TRBV29-1 SVGTSGSLDTQY
TRBD1 TRBV5-1 ASSQIQGAEAF
- TRBV10-1 ASSENEAGCAEAF
TRBD2 TRBV7-9 ASSLGLFGRNEQF
- TRBV7-9 ASSLGRDNSPLH
- TRBV19 ASSMNVAGTDTQY
- TRBV7-9 ARNDRSSTDTQY
- TRBV7-2 ASSPTVLTGELF
- TRBV2 AGGLEETQY
TRBD1 TRBV19 ASREDRGRGETQY
TRBD1 TRBV10-3 AISGTGNYEQY
- TRBV7-2 ASSPGGGRNQPQH
TRBD1 TRBV7-2 ASSYLGQGREQY
TRBD1 TRBV4-1 ASSHPGTGATEAF
- TRBV9 ASSPEDYGTDTQY
- TRBV18 ASSPTRFLASSTDTQY
- TRBV5-1 ASSGRANTEAF
TRBD1 TRBV7-9 ASSRRQGGIYEQY
- TRBV7-2 ASSSRGANTEAF
- TRBV5-4 ASSLGGQENEKLF
- TRBV6-6 ASSYSGGTTGELF
TRBD2 TRBV28 ASTTGTSGSVRAYEQY
- TRBV7-2 ASSPGGPGLNEKLF
TRBD1 TRBV15 ATRFTGATEAF
- TRBV7-9 ASSLSPGTEAF
TRBD2 TRBV19 ASSMGLALDTGELF
- TRBV5-5 ASSPGLILETQY
- TRBV5-5 ASSHEGSSYNEQF
- TRBV10-3 AISDVRGNSPLH
- TRBV4-1 ASSRAPLVAQPQH
- TRBV5-1 ASSLGGVTYNEQF
TRBD2 TRBV9 ASSVSLAGRDANTGELF
- TRBV9 ASSADLSYNSPLH
- TRBV7-6 ASSPAGSGANVLT
- TRBV6-6 ASSYRRTEVGEKLF
- TRBV4-1 ASSQDEAGSHNTEAF
- TRBV6-6 ASSYSPPDSYEQY
- TRBV7-2 ASSLMPASVADTQY
TRBD1 TRBV6-6 ASSYGTGDTEAF